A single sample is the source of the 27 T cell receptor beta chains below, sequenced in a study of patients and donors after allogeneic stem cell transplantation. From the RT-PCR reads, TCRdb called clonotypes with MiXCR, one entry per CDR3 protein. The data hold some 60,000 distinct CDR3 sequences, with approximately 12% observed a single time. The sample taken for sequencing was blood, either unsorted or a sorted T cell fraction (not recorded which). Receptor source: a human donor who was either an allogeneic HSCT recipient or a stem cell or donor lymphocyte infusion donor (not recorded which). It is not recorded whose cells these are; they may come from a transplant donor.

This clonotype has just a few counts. Written as DNA, the CDR3 is TGTGCCAGCAGTTGGTTAGCGGGAGGGATACACAATGAGCAGTTCTTC. Residues: CASSWLAGGIHNEQFF. The rearrangement joins TRBV6-5 to TRBJ2-1; TRBD2 matches at 11 bases. Germline-derived CDR1 and CDR2 are MNHEY and SVGAGI. The CDR3 loop spans 16 amino acids. V shed 4 bases and J 5 bases; nucleotides not matched to a gene: 7.

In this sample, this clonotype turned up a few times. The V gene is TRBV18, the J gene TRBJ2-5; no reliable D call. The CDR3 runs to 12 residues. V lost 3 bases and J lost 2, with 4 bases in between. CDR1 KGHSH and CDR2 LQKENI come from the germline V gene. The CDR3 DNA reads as TGTGCCAGCTCACCGGAACAAGAGACCCAGTACTTC. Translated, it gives CASSPEQETQYF. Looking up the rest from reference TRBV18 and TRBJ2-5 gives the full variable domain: NAGVMQNPRHLVRRRGQEARLRCSPMKGHSHVYWYRQLPEEGLKFMVYLQKENIIDESGMPKERFSAEFPKEGPSILRIQQVVRGDSAAYFCASSPEQETQYFGPGTRLLVL.

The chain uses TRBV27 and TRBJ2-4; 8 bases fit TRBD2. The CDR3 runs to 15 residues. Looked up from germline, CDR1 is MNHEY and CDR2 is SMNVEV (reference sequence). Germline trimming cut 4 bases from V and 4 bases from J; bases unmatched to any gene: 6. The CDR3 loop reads CASSSPGGVKNIQYF. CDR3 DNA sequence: TGTGCCAGCAGTTCCCCGGGAGGGGTAAAAAACATTCAGTACTTC.

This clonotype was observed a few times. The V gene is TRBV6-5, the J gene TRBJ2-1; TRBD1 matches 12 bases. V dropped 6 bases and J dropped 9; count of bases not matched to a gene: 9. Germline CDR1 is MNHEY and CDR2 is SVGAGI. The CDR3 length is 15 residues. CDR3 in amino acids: CASRFVKGQGAEQFF. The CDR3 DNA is TGTGCCAGCAGATTCGTAAAGGGACAGGGGGCTGAGCAGTTCTTC.

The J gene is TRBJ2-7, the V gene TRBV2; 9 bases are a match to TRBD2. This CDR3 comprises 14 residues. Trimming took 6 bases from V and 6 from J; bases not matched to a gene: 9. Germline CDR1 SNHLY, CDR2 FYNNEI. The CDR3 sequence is CASRDPGLAVEQYF. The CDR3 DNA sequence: TGTGCCAGCAGGGACCCGGGACTAGCTGTCGAGCAGTACTTC.

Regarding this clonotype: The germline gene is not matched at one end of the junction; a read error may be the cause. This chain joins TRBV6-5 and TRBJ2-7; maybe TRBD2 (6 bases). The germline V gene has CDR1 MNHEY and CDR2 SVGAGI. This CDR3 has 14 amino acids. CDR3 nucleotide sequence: TGTGCCAGCAATTACCGGGAGACTTCCTACGAGCAGTACTTC. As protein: CASNYRETSYEQYF.

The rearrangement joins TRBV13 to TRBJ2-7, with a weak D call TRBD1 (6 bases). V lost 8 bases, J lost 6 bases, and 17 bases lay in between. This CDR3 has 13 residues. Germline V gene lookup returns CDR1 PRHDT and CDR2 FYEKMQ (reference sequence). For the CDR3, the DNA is TGTGCCAGCGAGATACAGGGTACGGGCGAGCAGTACTTC. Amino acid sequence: CASEIQGTGEQYF.

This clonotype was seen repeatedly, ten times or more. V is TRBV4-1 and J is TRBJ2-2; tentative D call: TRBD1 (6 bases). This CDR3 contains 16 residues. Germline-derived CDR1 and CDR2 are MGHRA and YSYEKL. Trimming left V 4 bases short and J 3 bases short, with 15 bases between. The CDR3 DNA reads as TGCGCCAGCAGCCGCGTAGGAGCAGGGGACACCGGGGAGCTGTTTTTT. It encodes CASSRVGAGDTGELFF.

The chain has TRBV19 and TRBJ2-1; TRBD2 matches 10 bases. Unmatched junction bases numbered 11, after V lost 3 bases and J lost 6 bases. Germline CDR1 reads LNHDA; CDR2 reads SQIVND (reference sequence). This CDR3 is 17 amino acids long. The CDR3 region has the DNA TGTGCCAGTAGTATCTTGGTTGGGACTAGCGCTACCAATGAGCAGTTCTTC. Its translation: CASSILVGTSATNEQFF. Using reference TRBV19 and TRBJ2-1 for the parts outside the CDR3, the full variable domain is DGGITQSPKYLFRKEGQNVTLSCEQNLNHDAMYWYRQDPGQGLRLIYYSQIVNDFQKGDIAEGYSVSREKKESFPLTVTSAQKNPTAFYLCASSILVGTSATNEQFFGPGTRLTVL.

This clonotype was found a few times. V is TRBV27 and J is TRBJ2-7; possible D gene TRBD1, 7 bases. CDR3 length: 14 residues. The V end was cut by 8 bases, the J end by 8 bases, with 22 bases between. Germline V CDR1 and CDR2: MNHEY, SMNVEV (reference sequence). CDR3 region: CASPKGAPGGKQYF. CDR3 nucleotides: TGTGCCAGCCCCAAGGGGGCTCCCGGGGGCAAGCAGTACTTC.

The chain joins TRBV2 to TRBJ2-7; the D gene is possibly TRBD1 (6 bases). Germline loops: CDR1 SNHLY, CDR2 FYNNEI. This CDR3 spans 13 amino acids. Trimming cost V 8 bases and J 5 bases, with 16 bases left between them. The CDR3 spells CASDGTGSNEQYF. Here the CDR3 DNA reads TGTGCCAGCGACGGCACAGGGTCGAACGAGCAGTACTTC.

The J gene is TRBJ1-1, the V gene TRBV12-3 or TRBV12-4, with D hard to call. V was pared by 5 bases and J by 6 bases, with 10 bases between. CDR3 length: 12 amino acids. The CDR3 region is CASSDPTPEAFF. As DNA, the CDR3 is TGTGCCAGCAGTGATCCAACCCCTGAAGCTTTCTTT.

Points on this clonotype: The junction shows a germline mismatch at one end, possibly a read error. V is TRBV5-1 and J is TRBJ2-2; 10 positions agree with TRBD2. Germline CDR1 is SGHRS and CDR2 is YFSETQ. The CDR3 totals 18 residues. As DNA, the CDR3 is TGCGCCAGCAGCTTCAGTCGGGGACTAGCGAAAAACACCGAGGAGCTGTTTTTT. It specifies CASSFSRGLAKNTEELFF.

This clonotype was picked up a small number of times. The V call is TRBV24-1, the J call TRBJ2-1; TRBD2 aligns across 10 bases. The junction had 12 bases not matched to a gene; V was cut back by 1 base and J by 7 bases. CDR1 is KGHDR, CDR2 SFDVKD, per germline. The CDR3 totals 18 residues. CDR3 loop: CATSDFKLAGPSKNEQFF. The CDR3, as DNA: TGTGCCACCAGTGATTTTAAACTAGCGGGACCTTCGAAGAATGAGCAGTTCTTC.

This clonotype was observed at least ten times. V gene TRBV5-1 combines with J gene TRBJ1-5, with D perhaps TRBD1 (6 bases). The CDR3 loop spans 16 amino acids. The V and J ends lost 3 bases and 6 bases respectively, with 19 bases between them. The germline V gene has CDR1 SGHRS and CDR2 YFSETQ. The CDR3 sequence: CASSYEPGGAPQPQHF. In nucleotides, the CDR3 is TGCGCCAGCAGCTACGAACCGGGGGGGGCGCCTCAGCCCCAGCATTTT.

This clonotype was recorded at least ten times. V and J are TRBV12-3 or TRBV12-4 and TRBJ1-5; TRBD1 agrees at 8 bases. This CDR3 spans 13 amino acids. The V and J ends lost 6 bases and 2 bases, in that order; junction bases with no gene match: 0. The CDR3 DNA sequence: TGTGCCAGCAGGGGACAGGGCAATCAGCCCCAGCATTTT. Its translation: CASRGQGNQPQHF.

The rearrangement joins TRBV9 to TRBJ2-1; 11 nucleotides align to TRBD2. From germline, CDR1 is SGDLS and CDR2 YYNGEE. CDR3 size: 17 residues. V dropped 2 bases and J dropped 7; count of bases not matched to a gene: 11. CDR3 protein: CASSVLLAGGLANEQFF. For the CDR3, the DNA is TGTGCCAGCAGCGTTTTGCTAGCGGGAGGACTAGCTAATGAGCAGTTCTTC. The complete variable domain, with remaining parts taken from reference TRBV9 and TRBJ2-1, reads DSGVTQTPKHLITATGQRVTLRCSPRSGDLSVYWYQQSLDQGLQFLIQYYNGEERAKGNILERFSAQQFPDLHSELNLSSLELGDSALYFCASSVLLAGGLANEQFFGPGTRLTVL.

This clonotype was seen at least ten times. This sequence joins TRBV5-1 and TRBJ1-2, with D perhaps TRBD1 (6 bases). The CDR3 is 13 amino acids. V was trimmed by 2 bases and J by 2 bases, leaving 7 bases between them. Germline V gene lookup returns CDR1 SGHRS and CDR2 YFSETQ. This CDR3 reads CASSFQGNYGYTF. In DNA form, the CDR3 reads TGCGCCAGCAGCTTCCAGGGGAACTATGGCTACACCTTC.

This chain's CDR3 is CASSSSEQGVMNTEAFF. For the CDR3, the DNA is TGTGCCAGCAGCTCCTCCGAGCAGGGGGTTATGAACACTGAAGCTTTCTTT. The chain links TRBV5-5 to TRBJ1-1; 7 bases are a match to TRBD1. This CDR3 is 17 amino acids long. The germline CDR1 and CDR2 sequences are SGHKS and YYEKEE (reference sequence). V lost 3 bases and J lost 0; bases outside the gene matches: 11.

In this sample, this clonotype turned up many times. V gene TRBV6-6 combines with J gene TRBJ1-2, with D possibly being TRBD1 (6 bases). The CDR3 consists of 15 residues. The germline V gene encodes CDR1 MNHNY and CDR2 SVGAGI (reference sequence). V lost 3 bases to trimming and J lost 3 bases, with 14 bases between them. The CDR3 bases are TGTGCCAGCAGTTATGGTTGGGAGGGGGACTATGGCTACACCTTC. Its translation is CASSYGWEGDYGYTF.

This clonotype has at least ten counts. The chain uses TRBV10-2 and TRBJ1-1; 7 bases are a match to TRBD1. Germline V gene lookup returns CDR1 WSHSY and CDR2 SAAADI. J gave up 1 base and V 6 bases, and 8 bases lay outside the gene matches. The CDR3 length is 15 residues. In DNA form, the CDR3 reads TGCGCCAGCAGCGCTCGACAGGGATCGAACACTGAAGCTTTCTTT. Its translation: CASSARQGSNTEAFF.

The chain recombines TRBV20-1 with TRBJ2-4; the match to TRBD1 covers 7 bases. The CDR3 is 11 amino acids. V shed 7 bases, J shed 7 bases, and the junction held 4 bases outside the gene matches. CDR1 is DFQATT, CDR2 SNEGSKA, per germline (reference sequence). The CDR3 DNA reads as TGCAGTGGCCCGACAGGGAACATTCAGTACTTC. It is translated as CSGPTGNIQYF.

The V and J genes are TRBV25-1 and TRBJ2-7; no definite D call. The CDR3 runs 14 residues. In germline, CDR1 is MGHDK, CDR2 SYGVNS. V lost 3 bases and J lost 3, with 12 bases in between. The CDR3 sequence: CASSDGYFFYEQYF. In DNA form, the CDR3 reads TGTGCCAGCAGTGATGGTTACTTTTTCTACGAGCAGTACTTC.

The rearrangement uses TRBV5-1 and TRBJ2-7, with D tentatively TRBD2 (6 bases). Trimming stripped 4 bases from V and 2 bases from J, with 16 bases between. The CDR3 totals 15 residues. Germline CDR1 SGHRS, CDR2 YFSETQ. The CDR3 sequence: CASSQLPGETYEQYF. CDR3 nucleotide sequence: TGCGCCAGCAGCCAACTCCCGGGAGAGACCTACGAGCAGTACTTC.

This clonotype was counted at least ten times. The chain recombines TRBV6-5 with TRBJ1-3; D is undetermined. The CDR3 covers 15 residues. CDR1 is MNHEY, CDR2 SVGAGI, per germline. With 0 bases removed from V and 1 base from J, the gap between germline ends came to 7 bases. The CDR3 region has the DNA TGTGCCAGCAGTTACTCGTGGGGATCTGGAAACACCATATATTTT. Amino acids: CASSYSWGSGNTIYF.

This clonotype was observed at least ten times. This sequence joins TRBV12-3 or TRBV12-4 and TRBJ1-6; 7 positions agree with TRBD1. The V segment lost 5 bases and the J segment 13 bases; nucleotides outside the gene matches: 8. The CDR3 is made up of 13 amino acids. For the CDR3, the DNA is TGTGCCAGCAGTCCGCGTACAGGGGTCCCCCTCCACTTT. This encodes CASSPRTGVPLHF.

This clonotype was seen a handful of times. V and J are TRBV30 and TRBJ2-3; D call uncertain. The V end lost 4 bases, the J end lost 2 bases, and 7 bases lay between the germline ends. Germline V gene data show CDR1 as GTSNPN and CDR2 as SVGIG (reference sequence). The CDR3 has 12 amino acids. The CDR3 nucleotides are TGTGCCTGGAACTGGTTCACAGATACGCAGTATTTT. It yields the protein CAWNWFTDTQYF.